These 23 T cell receptor beta chains were all obtained from the same sample, sequenced in a study of response to subunit inactivated influenza vaccine. TCRdb re-called the RT-PCR reads through MiXCR, storing one row per CDR3 protein. The table has 450,000 to 550,000 distinct CDR3 sequences, approximately 24% seen once. The material sequenced was CD4+ T cells sorted from PBMCs, taken less than 6 days after vaccination. These receptors were obtained from a man aged 45-60 years who received an inactivated influenza vaccine.

This clonotype was counted only a few times. This chain joins TRBV7-2 and TRBJ2-7, with D unclear. Germline V gives CDR1 SGHTA, CDR2 FQGNSA. The CDR3 is 13 amino acids. With 2 bases removed from V and 2 bases from J, the gap between germline ends came to 7 bases. CDR3 protein: CASSLRVAYEQYF. CDR3 DNA sequence: TGTGCCAGCAGCTTACGGGTAGCCTACGAGCAGTACTTC.

V gene TRBV6-2 or TRBV6-3 combines with J gene TRBJ2-7; 15 nucleotides match TRBD2. V shed 5 bases, J shed 3 bases, and the junction held 17 bases outside the gene matches. There are 20 residues in the CDR3. Looked up from germline, CDR1 is MNHEY and CDR2 is SVGEGT. The CDR3 sequence is CASSPTIGLAGGFSHYEQYF. CDR3 nucleotides: TGTGCCAGCAGTCCAACTATCGGACTAGCGGGAGGGTTTTCGCACTACGAGCAGTACTTC.

This clonotype turned up a few times. This chain joins TRBV20-1 and TRBJ2-2; D is uncertain. V was trimmed by 0 bases and J by 7 bases, leaving 9 bases between them. This CDR3 comprises 13 residues. The V gene's germline CDR1 is DFQATT and CDR2 SNEGSKA (reference sequence). The CDR3 spells CSARDHADGELFF. For the CDR3, the DNA is TGCAGTGCTAGAGATCACGCGGACGGGGAGCTGTTTTTT.

The chain uses TRBV7-2 and TRBJ1-1; D unclear. V was shortened by 5 bases and J by 4 bases, with 8 bases between the two germline ends. Germline V gene data show CDR1 as SGHTA and CDR2 as FQGNSA. This CDR3 has 12 residues. The CDR3 DNA reads as TGTGCCAGCAGCCGGAGTAGCACTGAAGCTTTCTTT. Its translation: CASSRSSTEAFF.

This clonotype was counted only a few times. This chain connects TRBV6-1 to TRBJ2-1; perhaps TRBD1 as D (5 bases). CDR1 and CDR2 from the germline V gene are MNHNS and SASEGT. The V end was cut by 10 bases, the J end by 6 bases, with 25 bases between. The CDR3 sequence is 16 residues long. The chain's CDR3 is CATSPRPGRGANEQFF. CDR3 DNA: TGTGCCACCTCCCCCCGGCCCGGGCGTGGGGCCAATGAGCAGTTCTTC.

Notes on this clonotype: Being one base from a much bigger clone, this may be a read error. V gene TRBV29-1 combines with J gene TRBJ2-5; possible D gene TRBD1, 6 bases. Trimming cost V 7 bases and J 5 bases, with 17 bases left between them. Per germline, CDR1 SQVTM and CDR2 ANQGSEA. The CDR3 totals 13 residues. This CDR3 reads CSGGQSGHETQYF. DNA of the CDR3: TGCAGCGGAGGACAGTCGGGCCATGAGACCCAGTACTTC.

This clonotype was recorded a few times. V usage is TRBV20-1 and J usage is TRBJ1-5; tentative D call: TRBD1 (5 bases). CDR3 size: 12 residues. Germline CDR1 is DFQATT and CDR2 is SNEGSKA (reference sequence). V shed 6 bases and J shed 7 bases, with 13 bases lying between them. The CDR3 reads CSAQPRGQPQHF. Here the CDR3 DNA reads TGCAGTGCCCAGCCGCGGGGGCAGCCCCAGCATTTT.

The chain joins TRBV5-1 to TRBJ2-7; 9 bases are shared with TRBD1. The germline V gene has CDR1 SGHRS and CDR2 YFSETQ. Trimming at V came to 0 bases and at J to 2 bases, leaving 6 bases not matched to a gene. This CDR3 comprises 16 residues. CDR3 sequence reads: CASSLGPGQGPYEQYF. The CDR3 DNA sequence: TGCGCCAGCAGCTTGGGTCCGGGACAGGGACCCTACGAGCAGTACTTC. The whole variable domain, remainder taken from reference TRBV5-1 and TRBJ2-7, is KAGVTQTPRYLIKTRGQQVTLSCSPISGHRSVSWYQQTPGQGLQFLFEYFSETQRNKGNFPGRFSGRQFSNSRSEMNVSTLELGDSALYLCASSLGPGQGPYEQYFGPGTRLTVT.

This clonotype was picked up a small number of times. The chain carries TRBV18 and TRBJ2-7; TRBD2 agrees at 8 bases. The junction had 5 bases not matched to a gene; V was cut back by 1 base and J by 3 bases. CDR1 is KGHSH, CDR2 LQKENI, per germline. CDR3 length: 15 residues. CDR3 sequence (DNA): TGTGCCAGCTCACCACTAGCGGGACCTAACTACGAGCAGTACTTC. This translates into CASSPLAGPNYEQYF.

This clonotype has only a few counts. This chain joins TRBV28 and TRBJ1-5; 8 bases map to TRBD1. Germline V lookup: CDR1 MDHEN, CDR2 SYDVKM. The CDR3 loop spans 16 amino acids. With 6 bases clipped from V and 6 bases from J, the junction kept 13 bases outside the gene matches. The CDR3 is CASSRSATGAGQPQHF. CDR3 DNA sequence: TGTGCCAGCAGCAGAAGCGCGACAGGGGCGGGTCAGCCCCAGCATTTT.

The CDR3 DNA sequence: TGCGCCAGCAGCCATGGGACAGCGGGGGGGCCGCCAGATACGCAGTATTTT. Translating it yields CASSHGTAGGPPDTQYF. V usage is TRBV4-3 and J usage is TRBJ2-3; 10 nucleotides align to TRBD2. Per germline, CDR1 LGHNA and CDR2 YSLEER. The CDR3 runs 17 residues. Trimming removed 3 bases from V and 4 bases from J; junction bases left unmatched: 10.

This clonotype was counted only a few times. The rearrangement links TRBV24-1 to TRBJ2-7, with 9 bases lining up with TRBD2. The junction had 3 bases not matched to a gene; V was cut back by 4 bases and J by 6 bases. The CDR3 totals 13 residues. Looked up from germline, CDR1 is KGHDR and CDR2 is SFDVKD. CDR3 region: CATSEAGGLEQYF. CDR3 nucleotide sequence: TGTGCCACCAGTGAGGCGGGGGGGCTCGAGCAGTACTTC.

This clonotype was recorded a few times. This chain uses TRBV20-1 with TRBJ1-4; D perhaps matches TRBD1 (5 bases). The ends were cut back, 6 bases at V and 11 bases at J, with 13 bases in the middle. CDR1 is DFQATT and CDR2 is SNEGSKA in the germline V gene (reference sequence). The CDR3 is made up of 11 amino acids. The CDR3 spells CSAGTERKLFF. CDR3 DNA: TGCAGTGCAGGGACTGAACGGAAACTGTTTTTT.

The chain recombines TRBV4-1 with TRBJ1-5; possible D gene TRBD1, 5 bases. Trimming took 4 bases from V and 2 from J, leaving 15 bases between them. Germline CDR1 MGHRA, CDR2 YSYEKL. CDR3 length equals 16 residues. The CDR3 region has the DNA TGCGCCAGCAGCCCCGGTGGGGCCTACGGCAATCAGCCCCAGCATTTT. This translates into CASSPGGAYGNQPQHF.

This clonotype has at least ten counts. The CDR3 bases are TGTGCCAGCAGCGCAGGGGGCGCAGGGGATACGCAGTATTTT. This encodes CASSAGGAGDTQYF. This chain uses TRBV12-3 or TRBV12-4 with TRBJ2-3, with 8 bases fitting TRBD1. CDR3 length: 14 amino acids. With V trimmed by 6 bases and J by 6 bases, 8 bases remained unmatched.

The J gene is TRBJ2-3, the V gene TRBV7-2, with 10 bases lining up with TRBD2. CDR1 and CDR2 (germline): SGHTA, FQGNSA. J was trimmed by 8 bases and V by 1 base; bases with no gene match: 6. The CDR3 has 15 amino acids. As DNA, the CDR3 is TGTGCCAGCAGCTTAGGTCCTAGCGGGAGAGGTACGCAGTATTTT. This codes for CASSLGPSGRGTQYF.

The genes are TRBV20-1 and TRBJ2-3, with a weak D call TRBD2 (5 bases). The germline V gene encodes CDR1 DFQATT and CDR2 SNEGSKA (reference sequence). The CDR3 is 16 residues long. V was clipped by 3 bases and J by 5 bases, with 21 bases between them. The CDR3 bases are TGCAGTGCTAGTCCCCGACTAAGATCTTCACTAGATACGCAGTATTTT. Encoded protein: CSASPRLRSSLDTQYF.

This clonotype was detected only a few times. The V gene is TRBV7-9, the J gene TRBJ2-1; no clear D. Between the trimmed V and J ends, which lost 5 bases and 7 bases, there was a span of 12 bases. CDR1 and CDR2 from the germline V gene are SEHNR and FQNEAQ (reference sequence). This CDR3 region has 13 residues. The CDR3 protein is CASSVDRRNEQFF. CDR3 nucleotides: TGTGCCAGCAGCGTGGACCGGCGGAATGAGCAGTTCTTC.

The sample holds one count of this clonotype. The gene calls are TRBV7-2 and TRBJ2-7; 9 bases line up with TRBD1. Germline CDR1 and CDR2: SGHTA and FQGNSA. CDR3 length equals 16 residues. J lost 3 bases, V lost 4 bases, and 10 bases had no gene match. The CDR3 region has the DNA TGTGCCAGCAGCTCCACACCGGGACAGGGTGGCTACGAGCAGTACTTC. Amino acid sequence: CASSSTPGQGGYEQYF.

The chain is built from TRBV29-1 and TRBJ2-5; a weak D match, TRBD2 (5 bases). Trimming took off 3 bases at V and 4 bases at J, with 15 bases between the two ends. Germline CDR1 SQVTM, CDR2 ANQGSEA. CDR3 length: 14 residues. The CDR3 region has the DNA TGCAGCGTTGATCCCGGGGTCGTCGCAGAGACCCAGTACTTC. Amino acids: CSVDPGVVAETQYF.

This clonotype was observed a few times. J is TRBJ2-3 and V is TRBV7-3; D gene ambiguous. Germline V gives CDR1 SGHTA, CDR2 FQGTGA. The CDR3 contains 16 residues. V shed 5 bases and J shed 4 bases, with 19 bases lying between them. The CDR3: CASSPSLVVLADTQYF. The DNA of the CDR3 is TGTGCCAGCAGCCCGTCCCTAGTAGTTCTGGCAGATACGCAGTATTTT.

This clonotype appeared a few times. Compared with germline, one end of the junction differs, possibly owing to a read error. The rearrangement uses TRBV12-3 or TRBV12-4 and TRBJ2-1, with D possibly matching TRBD2 (5 bases). This CDR3 spans 16 amino acids. The CDR3 DNA reads as TGTGCCAGCACTTTACGGGCTAGCTTTTCCTACAATGAGCAGTTCTTC. It is translated as CASTLRASFSYNEQFF.

The chain recombines TRBV7-2 with TRBJ2-5; TRBD1 matches 9 bases. The ends lost 3 bases at V and 2 bases at J; junction bases unmatched: 10. CDR1 SGHTA and CDR2 FQGNSA come from the germline V gene. This CDR3 comprises 17 residues. The CDR3 DNA is TGTGCCAGCAGCTTCATGTGGACAGGGGTGCGGCAAGAGACCCAGTACTTC. Translated, it gives CASSFMWTGVRQETQYF.